This TCR beta chain was sequenced in a study of cytomegalovirus exposure and HLA in healthy donors. The CDR3 runs to 15 residues. Germline loops: CDR1 KGHSH, CDR2 LQKENI. Trimming cost V 6 bases and J 1 base; bases outside gene matches: 6. With 60 Vbeta and 13 Jbeta primers, the PCR was carried out. Using immunoSEQ multiplex PCR, the repertoire was profiled, and TCRdb retains in-frame clones only, with some absent. The table has roughly 200,000 clones, around 82% seen once. This clonotype originated in a man aged 55 to 70 in good health and CMV-seronegative. Sample: PBMCs. The rearrangement links TRBV18 to TRBJ1-5, with 7 bases lining up with TRBD1. The CDR3 spells CASSPTGASNQPQHF. CDR3 in DNA: TGTGCCAGCTCCCCAACAGGGGCCAGCAATCAGCCCCAGCATTTT.